The 3 T cell receptor beta chains reported below all come from one sample, sequenced in a study of blood T cells in healthy people across ages. The authors ran a second PCR of about 6 to 11 cycles using a sample-barcoded 5' primer and a J-beta primer mix. TCRdb called the 5' RACE reads again in MiXCR, with one record for every CDR3 protein. The table records 1.8 million or so distinct CDR3 sequences, 35% to 50% of them present only once. The sample taken for sequencing was blood. The receptors derive from a human donor in good health.

This clonotype showed up just a few times. The gene calls are TRBV20-1 and TRBJ2-4, with TRBD1 matching 8 bases. The J call may be incorrect, as the DNA end agrees better with TRBJ2-7. CDR3 length: 13 amino acids. Germline lookup yields CDR1 DFQATT and CDR2 SNEGSKA (reference sequence). The CDR3 is CSAAGTGTYEQYF. The CDR3 nucleotides read TGCAGTGCAGCCGGGACAGGCACCTACGAGCAGTACTTC.

The genes are TRBV5-6 and TRBJ2-1; weak D call: TRBD2 (7 bases). CDR1 and CDR2 (germline): SGHDT, YYEEEE. The CDR3 covers 16 residues. V lost 3 bases and J lost 2, with 15 bases in between. This chain's CDR3 is CASSSRGGGPYNEQFF. In DNA form, the CDR3 reads TGTGCCAGCAGCTCGAGAGGGGGGGGGCCCTACAATGAGCAGTTCTTC.

V is TRBV4-1 and J is TRBJ2-7, with TRBD2 matching 9 bases. Germline V lookup: CDR1 MGHRA, CDR2 YSYEKL. This CDR3 region has 15 residues. V shed 4 bases, J shed 7 bases, and the junction held 11 bases outside the gene matches. The CDR3 sequence is CASSPGTSILDEQYF. The CDR3 nucleotides read TGCGCCAGCAGCCCAGGGACTAGCATTCTGGATGAGCAGTACTTC.